The clone carrying this TCR beta chain occurred once. The antigen is undetermined. The data originate from a study of T cell responses to AZD1222 COVID-19 vaccine. Study-wide points: Mapped onto spike, vaccine-associated CD4 TCRs spanned it and were dominant at 160-218 and 743-854. Females outnumbered males among donors, who were mostly white British; clonal diversity was possibly underestimated. Sampling captured repertoires only after the peak T cell response. Reports indicate that nearly half of spike-specific TCRs are directed at unmutated variant regions.

Libraries were prepared by immunoSEQ multiplex PCR; TCRdb keeps only in-frame clonotypes and omits some of them. The table lists around 120,000 clones, around 80% of them singletons. Germline CDR1 and CDR2: GTSNPN and SVGIG (reference sequence). Between the trimmed V and J ends, which lost 4 bases and 11 bases, there was a span of 21 bases. CDR3 length: 14 residues. Source: peripheral blood, taken 28 days after the second AZD1222 dose. The genes are TRBV30 and TRBJ1-3; maybe TRBD1 (5 bases). The sequence was obtained from an adult who received the AZD1222 COVID-19 vaccine. The CDR3 protein is CAWMHGTSIGAIYF. CDR3 nucleotide sequence: TGTGCCTGGATGCATGGGACTTCCATCGGCGCCATATATTTT. Full variable domain (remainder filled in from reference TRBV30 and TRBJ1-3): SQTIHQWPATLVQPVGSPLSLECTVEGTSNPNLYWYRQAAGRGLQLLFYSVGIGQISSEVPQNLSASRPQDRQFILSSKKLLLSDSGFYLCAWMHGTSIGAIYFGEGSWLTVV.